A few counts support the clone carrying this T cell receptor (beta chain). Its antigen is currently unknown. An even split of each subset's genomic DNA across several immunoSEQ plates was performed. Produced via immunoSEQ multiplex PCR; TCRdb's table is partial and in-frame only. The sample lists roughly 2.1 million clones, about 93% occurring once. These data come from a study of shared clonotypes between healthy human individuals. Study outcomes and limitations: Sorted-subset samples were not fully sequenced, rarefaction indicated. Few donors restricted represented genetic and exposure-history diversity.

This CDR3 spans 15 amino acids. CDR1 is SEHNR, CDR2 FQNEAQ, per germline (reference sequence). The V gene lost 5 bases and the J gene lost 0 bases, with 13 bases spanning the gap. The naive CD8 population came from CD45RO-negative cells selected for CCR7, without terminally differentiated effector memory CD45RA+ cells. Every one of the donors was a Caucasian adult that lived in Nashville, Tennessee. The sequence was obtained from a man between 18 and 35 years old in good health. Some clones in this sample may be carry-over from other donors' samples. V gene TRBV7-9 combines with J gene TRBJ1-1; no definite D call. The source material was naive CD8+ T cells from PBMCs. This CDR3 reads CASSPRTRMNTEAFF. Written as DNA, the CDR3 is TGTGCCAGCAGCCCCAGGACCAGAATGAACACTGAAGCTTTCTTT.